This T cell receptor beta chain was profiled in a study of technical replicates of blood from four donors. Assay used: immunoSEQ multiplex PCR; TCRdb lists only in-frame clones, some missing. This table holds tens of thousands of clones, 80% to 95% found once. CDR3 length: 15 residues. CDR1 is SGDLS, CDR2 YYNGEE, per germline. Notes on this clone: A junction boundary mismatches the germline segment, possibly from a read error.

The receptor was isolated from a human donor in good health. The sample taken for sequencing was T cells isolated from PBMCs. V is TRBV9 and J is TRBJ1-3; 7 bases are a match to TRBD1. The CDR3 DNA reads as TGTGCCGGCAGCCTCGATGACAGGGCTGGAAACACCATATATTTT. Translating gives CAGSLDDRAGNTIYF.